These 21 T cell receptor beta chains were all obtained from the same sample, sequenced in a study of cytomegalovirus exposure and HLA in healthy donors. 60 Vbeta and 13 Jbeta primers were used in PCR. Generated by immunoSEQ multiplex PCR, the TCRdb table keeps only in-frame clones and is missing some. Among tens of thousands of clones, roughly 80% were seen once, and the ten largest hold over 9%. The sample taken for sequencing was PBMCs. The receptors were gathered from a human donor in good health.

The rearrangement links TRBV5-1 to TRBJ2-1; perhaps TRBD2 as D (7 bases). Germline values: CDR1 SGHRS, CDR2 YFSETQ. V lost 2 bases and J lost 5, with 23 bases in between. The CDR3 is 18 residues long. The CDR3 DNA reads TGCGCCAGCAGCTTCGGGCTAGGCGGGGGCAGAGAAAACAATGAGCAGTTCTTC. Translated: CASSFGLGGGRENNEQFF.

The V gene is TRBV7-3, the J gene TRBJ1-1, with 7 bases aligning to TRBD1. Germline loops: CDR1 SGHTA, CDR2 FQGTGA. CDR3 size: 17 residues. V gave up 0 bases and J gave up 0 bases; unmatched junction bases: 7. Here the CDR3 reads CASSLTGGQGVNTEAFF. The CDR3 DNA reads TGTGCCAGCAGCTTAACTGGGGGCCAGGGGGTGAACACTGAAGCTTTCTTT.

The chain employs TRBV11-2 and TRBJ2-1; no reliable D call. The germline V and J ends were trimmed by 4 bases and 1 base, with 11 bases remaining between them. This CDR3 is 15 amino acids long. Germline CDR1 and CDR2: SGHAT and FQNNGV. CDR3 bases: TGTGCCAGCAGCTACGTATCCGGGTCCTACAATGAGCAGTTCTTC. This translates into CASSYVSGSYNEQFF.

The V call is TRBV18, the J call TRBJ1-1; maybe TRBD1 (5 bases). Germline V gene data show CDR1 as KGHSH and CDR2 as LQKENI. V lost 4 bases, J lost 3 bases, and 9 bases lay in between. The CDR3 has 13 residues. The CDR3 coding sequence is TGTGCCAGCTCACTCGGGGGGGACACTGAAGCTTTCTTT. Residues: CASSLGGDTEAFF.

Only one count was recorded for this clone. The genes are TRBV13 and TRBJ2-6; D possibly corresponds to TRBD2 (5 bases). Germline assignment: CDR1 PRHDT and CDR2 FYEKMQ (reference sequence). The CDR3 extends over 16 amino acids. V was trimmed by 5 bases and J by 2 bases, leaving 13 bases between them. The CDR3 DNA follows: TGTGCCAGCAGCCCAGAGGGAGAACCTGGGGCCAACGTCCTGACTTTC. Translated, it gives CASSPEGEPGANVLTF.

This chain links TRBV28 with TRBJ2-3; 11 nucleotides line up with TRBD1. The V gene end was trimmed by 4 bases and the J gene end by 4 bases; junction bases not matched to a gene: 10. The CDR3 sequence is 17 residues long. In germline, CDR1 is MDHEN, CDR2 SYDVKM. The CDR3 protein is CASSSRGTGGKADTQYF. The CDR3 DNA reads TGTGCCAGCAGTTCCCGCGGGACAGGGGGTAAAGCAGATACGCAGTATTTT. Full variable domain (rest looked up from reference TRBV28 and TRBJ2-3): DVKVTQSSRYLVKRTGEKVFLECVQDMDHENMFWYRQDPGLGLRLIYFSYDVKMKEKGDIPEGYSVSREKKERFSLILESASTNQTSMYLCASSSRGTGGKADTQYFGPGTRLTVL.

This clone has just one count. This is likely a read error, given that the CDR3 carries no conserved phenylalanine or tryptophan at its end. The chain has TRBV11-2 and TRBJ2-7; D possibly corresponds to TRBD1 (6 bases). CDR1 and CDR2 (germline): SGHAT, FQNNGV. The V end lost 5 bases, the J end lost 5 bases, and 19 bases lay between the germline ends. CDR3 length: 15 residues. The DNA for the CDR3 is TGTGCCAGCAGCCCGACAGGCTCTCTAGTAGACGAGCAGTACCTC. It translates to CASSPTGSLVDEQYL.

This chain links TRBV9 with TRBJ2-5; 14 positions agree with TRBD2. Germline CDR1 and CDR2: SGDLS and YYNGEE. Germline trimming cut 4 bases from V and 4 bases from J; bases unmatched to any gene: 6. This CDR3 is 16 amino acids long. This chain's CDR3 is CASSPRLAGGRETQYF. Here the CDR3 DNA reads TGTGCCAGCAGCCCACGACTAGCGGGAGGGAGAGAGACCCAGTACTTC.

The rearrangement links TRBV11-2 to TRBJ2-7; 7 nucleotides align to TRBD2. Germline loops: CDR1 SGHAT, CDR2 FQNNGV. V was pared by 5 bases and J by 3 bases, with 7 bases of the junction left unmatched. This CDR3 contains 14 residues. CDR3 amino acids: CASSPTAGDYEQYF. The CDR3 nucleotides are TGTGCCAGCAGCCCTACGGCGGGAGACTACGAGCAGTACTTC.

The sample holds one count of this clone. The CDR3 reads CASRWGEGRELFF. In DNA form, the CDR3 reads TGTGCCAGTAGATGGGGGGAGGGCCGGGAGCTGTTTTTT. J is TRBJ2-2 and V is TRBV19; TRBD2 aligns across 7 bases. The CDR3 has 13 residues. CDR1 and CDR2 (germline): LNHDA, SQIVND (reference sequence). V was clipped by 6 bases and J by 9 bases; unmatched bases: 7.

This chain connects TRBV5-1 to TRBJ1-2; D possibly corresponds to TRBD1 (6 bases). CDR3 length equals 12 residues. Germline values: CDR1 SGHRS, CDR2 YFSETQ. Trimming pared 4 bases from V and 5 bases from J, leaving 9 bases between. CDR3 amino acids: CASSPDRYGYTF. Written as DNA, the CDR3 is TGCGCCAGCAGCCCCGACAGGTATGGCTACACCTTC.

This chain joins TRBV30 and TRBJ1-4; no clear D. CDR3 length: 15 residues. The germline V gene encodes CDR1 GTSNPN and CDR2 SVGIG (reference sequence). The ends were cut back, 1 base at V and 7 bases at J, with 16 bases in the middle. The CDR3 DNA reads TGTGCCTGGAGTGCTAGCCTCGGGCGTAGTGAAAAACTGTTTTTT. It is translated as CAWSASLGRSEKLFF.

This chain uses TRBV4-1 with TRBJ2-3; 9 bases fit TRBD1. The germline CDR1 and CDR2 sequences are MGHRA and YSYEKL. J lost 7 bases, V lost 0 bases, and 14 bases had no gene match. The CDR3 spans 18 residues. CDR3 sequence: CASSQDSVTGGPGNTQYF. The CDR3 nucleotides read TGCGCCAGCAGCCAAGATTCGGTCACAGGGGGCCCCGGGAATACGCAGTATTTT.

The chain joins TRBV15 to TRBJ2-7, with 7 bases fitting TRBD2. V was clipped by 1 base and J by 4 bases; unmatched bases: 7. The V gene's germline CDR1 is LNHNV and CDR2 YYDKDF (reference sequence). This CDR3 has 15 amino acids. CDR3 sequence (DNA): TGTGCCACCAGCAGAGGGGGGGGAGGAGGGTACGAGCAGTACTTC. As protein: CATSRGGGGGYEQYF.

This chain joins TRBV5-1 and TRBJ1-1, with TRBD1 identical over 8 bases. The V segment lost 4 bases and the J segment 0 bases; nucleotides outside the gene matches: 5. The CDR3 totals 15 residues. The germline gives CDR1 SGHRS, CDR2 YFSETQ. In DNA form, the CDR3 reads TGCGCCAGCAGCGAAACGACAGGGGTGAACACTGAAGCTTTCTTT. Amino acids: CASSETTGVNTEAFF. The entire variable domain, with the rest obtained from reference TRBV5-1 and TRBJ1-1, is as follows: KAGVTQTPRYLIKTRGQQVTLSCSPISGHRSVSWYQQTPGQGLQFLFEYFSETQRNKGNFPGRFSGRQFSNSRSEMNVSTLELGDSALYLCASSETTGVNTEAFFGQGTRLTVV.

The chain recombines TRBV7-2 with TRBJ1-6; 8 bases align to TRBD1. The CDR3 has 18 amino acids. CDR1 and CDR2 from the germline V gene are SGHTA and FQGNSA. The ends lost 2 bases at V and 1 base at J; junction bases unmatched: 7. CDR3 in amino acids: CASSLRDRILSYNSPLHF. CDR3 nucleotide sequence: TGTGCCAGCAGCTTAAGGGACAGGATTTTGTCCTATAATTCACCCCTCCACTTT.

The chain couples TRBV19 to TRBJ1-5; TRBD1 aligns across 8 bases. The CDR3 runs 14 residues. V was pared by 5 bases and J by 5 bases, with 5 bases of the junction left unmatched. Germline V gives CDR1 LNHDA, CDR2 SQIVND (reference sequence). DNA for the CDR3: TGTGCCAGTAGTCCCCGACAGGGGCATCAGCCCCAGCATTTT. It codes for CASSPRQGHQPQHF.

V is TRBV5-1 and J is TRBJ2-1, with 13 positions matching TRBD2. Trimming at V came to 0 bases and at J to 4 bases, leaving 4 bases not matched to a gene. Germline assignment: CDR1 SGHRS and CDR2 YFSETQ. CDR3 length: 17 amino acids. Here the CDR3 DNA reads TGCGCCAGCAGCTTGGTCGTGACTAGCGGGGGGTACAATGAGCAGTTCTTC. Protein product: CASSLVVTSGGYNEQFF.

In its sample, this clone was seen once. This rearrangement joins TRBV5-6 to TRBJ1-2; maybe TRBD1 (5 bases). The CDR3 is 15 amino acids. V was shortened by 3 bases and J by 5 bases, with 17 bases between the two germline ends. The germline V gene encodes CDR1 SGHDT and CDR2 YYEEEE. CDR3 coding DNA: TGTGCCAGCAGCTCGGGGGGTACGCAGTTATATGGCTACACCTTC. Translated, it gives CASSSGGTQLYGYTF.

This rearrangement joins TRBV6-5 to TRBJ2-5; 10 bases match TRBD2. The J call may be faulty, since TRBJ2-7 better matches the DNA end. The CDR3 length is 14 residues. The germline V gene has CDR1 MNHEY and CDR2 SVGAGI. The CDR3 region is CASSPTSGAYEQYF. The CDR3 DNA reads as TGTGCCAGCAGCCCCACTAGCGGGGCCTACGAGCAGTACTTC.

This clone was seen a few times. This CDR3 is CASSYLGLADEQYF. The CDR3 DNA follows: TGTGCCAGCAGTTACCTGGGACTAGCGGACGAGCAGTACTTC. The V gene is TRBV6-5, the J gene TRBJ2-7; 11 nucleotides match TRBD2. The J segment lost 5 bases and the V segment lost 2 bases, leaving 2 bases of the junction unmatched. This CDR3 has 14 residues. CDR1 MNHEY and CDR2 SVGAGI come from the germline V gene.